Listed below are T cell receptor beta chains from one sample, sequenced in a study of beta chain features in type 1 diabetes. TCRdb keeps only in-frame clones here, not all; method: immunoSEQ multiplex PCR. Of hundreds of thousands of clones listed, over 10% are singletons. Sequencing used naive CD4+ T cells from blood. The receptors stem from a man between 18 and 29 years old with type 1 diabetes. CDR3s leave out the opening cysteine and the closing phenylalanine or tryptophan.

v_call	cdr3_aa
TRBV5-6	ASSLELGAHTGELF
TRBV4-1	ASSQDRGTEAF
TRBV4-1	ASSQDTIRYEQY
TRBV30	AWSPGLGGTEAF
TRBV2	ASRADSYEQY
TRBV9	ASSVGGTAIATNEKLF
TRBV7-8	ASSFDRASGEADTQY
TRBV6-5	ASSYSDRGTDTQY
TRBV29-1	SGRDSGANVLT
TRBV7-9	ASSLDGGGQETQY
TRBV2	ASGGFRELF
TRBV5-1	ASSSGTRLYSLH
TRBV25-1	ASSSYEYEQY
TRBV5-1	ASSAPQMGETQY
TRBV7-6	ASSTPPPGAGETQY
TRBV6-5	ASRRTGPNTEAF
TRBV5-6	ASSFGQSSYNEQF